This T cell receptor (beta chain) stems from a study of shared clonotypes between healthy human individuals. The naive CD8 fraction comprised CD45RO-negative cells positively selected for CCR7 and excluded terminally differentiated effector memory CD45RA+ cells. Measured with immunoSEQ multiplex PCR; TCRdb has only the in-frame clones, and not every one. Among nearly 2 million clones listed, approximately 94% were seen once. This CDR3 spans 13 amino acids. CDR1 and CDR2 from the germline V gene are MNHNY and SVGAGI (reference sequence). Trimming stripped 4 bases from V and 4 bases from J, with 10 bases between.

Source material: naive CD8+ T cells sorted from blood. The chain has TRBV6-6 and TRBJ1-2; possible D gene TRBD1, 5 bases. This receptor was identified in a man aged 18 to 30 in good health. CDR3 amino acids: CASSSDSAYGYTF. Written as DNA, the CDR3 is TGTGCCAGCAGTTCCGACAGTGCCTATGGCTACACCTTC.